These T cell receptor beta chains were read from a single sample in a study of read filtering for tumor transcriptome and immune sequencing. One entry per CDR3 protein, called by TCRdb with MiXCR from the reads. The sample has 25,000 or so distinct CDR3 sequences; less than 25% are singletons. Sequencing was done on a sample of a population of CD138-negative cells sorted from bone marrow. The receptors come from a donor aged 40 or over with multiple myeloma. The CDR3 runs from the conserved cysteine through the conserved F or W. Fields, in order: V gene, J gene, clone size, D gene, CDR3 DNA, CDR3 protein. A D gene is named only where the DNA matches it firmly. Size tells how often a clone was seen, or its class if it is expanded.

v_gene: TRBV11-2; j_gene: TRBJ1-1; abundance: few; d_gene: TRBD1; CDR3nt: TGTGCCAGCAGCGGGGACAGGGGGCCACCTGAAGCTTTCTTT; CDR3aa: CASSGDRGPPEAFF
v_gene: TRBV5-6; j_gene: TRBJ2-3; abundance: many; d_gene: TRBD1; CDR3nt: TGTGCCAGCAGCTTACAGGGGGCCAGGGATACGCAGTATTTT; CDR3aa: CASSLQGARDTQYF
v_gene: TRBV19; j_gene: TRBJ2-7; abundance: many; d_gene: .; CDR3nt: TGTGCCAGTTCCCGGGACAACTCCTACGAGCAGTACTTC; CDR3aa: CASSRDNSYEQYF
v_gene: TRBV20-1; j_gene: TRBJ2-7; abundance: many; d_gene: TRBD2; CDR3nt: TGCAGTGCTATATTCTCTAGCGGGAGTTACGAGCAGTACTTC; CDR3aa: CSAIFSSGSYEQYF
v_gene: TRBV7-2; j_gene: TRBJ2-2; abundance: medium-sized; d_gene: .; CDR3nt: TGTGCCAGCAGCCTAGGGGGGAACACCGGGGAGCTGTTTTTT; CDR3aa: CASSLGGNTGELFF
v_gene: TRBV6-2/TRBV6-3; j_gene: TRBJ2-1; abundance: medium-sized; d_gene: TRBD2; CDR3nt: TGTGCCAGCAGTTGGTCGGGAGGGGGGGTCAATGAGCAGTTCTTC; CDR3aa: CASSWSGGGVNEQFF
v_gene: TRBV5-6; j_gene: TRBJ1-4; abundance: many; d_gene: .; CDR3nt: TGTGCCAGCAGCTTTGACAGGCTAAATGAAAAACTGTTTTTT; CDR3aa: CASSFDRLNEKLFF
v_gene: TRBV29-1; j_gene: TRBJ1-1; abundance: few; d_gene: .; CDR3nt: TGCAGCGTTGAGCCCGGCGAACGGAACACTGAAGCTTTCTTT; CDR3aa: CSVEPGERNTEAFF
v_gene: TRBV6-5; j_gene: TRBJ2-7; abundance: many; d_gene: .; CDR3nt: TGTGCCAGCAGTTACTCGGGAGCTGCCTACGAGCAGTACTTC; CDR3aa: CASSYSGAAYEQYF
v_gene: TRBV3-1; j_gene: TRBJ1-1; abundance: many; d_gene: .; CDR3nt: TGTGCCAGCAGGCACGCCGGGGACACTGAAGCTTTCTTT; CDR3aa: CASRHAGDTEAFF
v_gene: TRBV20-1; j_gene: TRBJ2-1; abundance: many; d_gene: TRBD2; CDR3nt: TGCAGTGCCCCAAGCGGGAGCAATGAGCAGTTCTTC; CDR3aa: CSAPSGSNEQFF
v_gene: TRBV28; j_gene: TRBJ1-2; abundance: many; d_gene: TRBD1; CDR3nt: TGTGCCAGCAGTTTTGAGGGACAGATCTTTAACTATGGCTACACCTTC; CDR3aa: CASSFEGQIFNYGYTF